This is a list of T cell receptor beta chains from one sample in a study of PD-1 blockade in classical Hodgkin lymphoma. Clones were sequenced by immunoSEQ multiplex PCR, and TCRdb holds only the in-frame ones, with some missing. The data hold about 15,000 clones, with roughly 84% observed a single time. Material: peripheral blood mononuclear cells (PBMCs), obtained before the second cycle of nivolumab. The receptors derive from a human donor with classical Hodgkin lymphoma. The CDR3 runs from the conserved cysteine through the conserved F or W. Each record gives: D gene, clone size, J gene, V gene, CDR3 protein, CDR3 DNA. D genes are given only for firm matches. Some rows have no size entry. The others give once, few or many, or a class for an expanded clone.

-	-	TRBJ1-1	TRBV29-1	CSVEDWATEAFF	TGCAGCGTTGAAGATTGGGCCACTGAAGCTTTCTTT
-	-	TRBJ2-6	TRBV7-9	CASTTGRSGANVLTF	TGTGCCAGCACCACAGGGCGCTCTGGGGCCAACGTCCTGACTTTC
-	-	TRBJ1-4	TRBV6-6	CASGQGSFNEKLFF	TGTGCCAGCGGCCAGGGCTCCTTCAATGAAAAACTGTTTTTT
-	few	TRBJ1-5	TRBV11-2	CASSWGSGAQHF	TGTGCCAGCAGCTGGGGGTCAGGGGCCCAGCATTTT
-	-	TRBJ1-2	TRBV9	CASSVERNYGYTF	TGTGCCAGCAGCGTAGAGCGGAACTATGGCTACACCTTC
-	-	TRBJ2-3	TRBV6-1	CASSELTDTQYF	TGTGCCAGCAGTGAACTCACAGATACGCAGTATTTT
-	-	TRBJ2-3	TRBV7-9	CASSYTDTQYF	TGTGCCAGCAGCTACACAGATACGCAGTATTTT
-	-	TRBJ2-2	TRBV19	CASSIVNRDTGELFF	TGTGCCAGTAGTATCGTGAACAGGGACACCGGGGAGCTGTTTTTT
TRBD1	-	TRBJ2-7	TRBV7-9	CASRYRGEEQYF	TGTGCCAGCAGATACAGGGGGGAAGAGCAGTACTTC
-	-	TRBJ2-2	TRBV7-2	CASSHRRTGELFF	TGTGCCAGCAGCCACCGTCGCACCGGGGAGCTGTTTTTT
-	-	TRBJ1-4	TRBV20-1	CSVGNNEKLFF	TGCAGTGTAGGGAATAATGAAAAACTGTTTTTT
-	-	TRBJ2-7	TRBV28	CASSLSRVFAYEQYF	TGTGCCAGCAGCCTATCCCGGGTATTTGCCTACGAGCAGTACTTC
-	-	TRBJ2-3	TRBV2	CASTLQQIPDTQYF	TGTGCCAGCACGCTACAGCAGATCCCAGATACGCAGTATTTT
TRBD2	-	TRBJ2-1	TRBV6-5	CASSYLAGGGEQFF	TGTGCCAGCAGTTATCTAGCGGGAGGAGGTGAGCAGTTCTTC
-	-	TRBJ2-5	TRBV10-3	CAISDEAQETQYF	TGTGCCATCAGTGATGAGGCCCAAGAGACCCAGTACTTC
-	once	TRBJ1-2	TRBV29-1	CSVGMGRGGYTF	TGCAGCGTTGGTATGGGAAGGGGTGGCTACACCTTC
-	-	TRBJ2-7	TRBV11-1	CASSFGTSTYEQYF	TGTGCCAGCAGCTTCGGGACATCAACATACGAGCAGTACTTC
-	-	TRBJ2-2	TRBV5-1	CASSMGVGAANTGELFF	TGCGCCAGCAGCATGGGGGTCGGGGCTGCTAACACCGGGGAGCTGTTTTTT
-	-	TRBJ1-3	TRBV7-9	CASSLSPSSGNTIYF	TGTGCCAGCAGCTTATCGCCATCCTCTGGAAACACCATATATTTT
TRBD1	-	TRBJ1-4	TRBV5-1	CASSVTGDNEKLFF	TGCGCCAGCAGCGTGACAGGGGATAATGAAAAACTGTTTTTT
-	-	TRBJ1-5	TRBV6-1	CASRTVNQPQHF	TGTGCCAGTAGGACAGTCAATCAGCCCCAGCATTTT
-	-	TRBJ1-5	TRBV2	CASSGSEVEEVYSNQPQHF	TGTGCCAGCAGTGGCTCGGAAGTAGAAGAGGTTTATAGCAATCAGCCCCAGCATTTT
-	-	TRBJ1-1	TRBV5-6	CASSLGGNTEAFF	TGTGCCAGCAGCTTGGGGGGGAACACTGAAGCTTTCTTT
-	-	TRBJ1-5	TRBV6-1	CASSESGLNQPQHF	TGTGCCAGCAGTGAATCGGGACTTAATCAGCCCCAGCATTTT
-	once	TRBJ1-5	TRBV30	CAWSWGPNQPQHF	TGTGCCTGGAGTTGGGGGCCGAATCAGCCCCAGCATTTT
-	-	TRBJ2-5	TRBV7-9	CASSLGGLVETQYF	TGTGCCAGCAGCTTAGGGGGCTTAGTAGAGACCCAGTACTTC
-	few	TRBJ2-2	TRBV29-1	CSALEAQNTGELFF	TGCAGCGCGTTGGAAGCACAGAACACCGGGGAGCTGTTTTTT
-	-	TRBJ2-7	TRBV6-5	CASSFGLSEDEQYF	TGTGCCAGCAGTTTTGGGCTTTCCGAGGACGAGCAGTACTTC
-	few	TRBJ1-1	TRBV19	CASSIPTEAFF	TGTGCCAGTAGTATACCCACTGAAGCTTTCTTT
TRBD1	-	TRBJ1-5	TRBV30	CAWGLGGYSNQPQHF	TGTGCCTGGGGGCTAGGGGGCTATAGCAATCAGCCCCAGCATTTT
-	-	TRBJ2-2	TRBV7-9	CASSRGTLRNTGELFF	TGTGCCAGCAGCCGGGGGACTCTCAGGAACACCGGGGAGCTGTTTTTT
TRBD1	-	TRBJ1-1	TRBV7-9	CASSTQDRVNTEAFF	TGTGCCAGCAGCACCCAAGACAGGGTCAACACTGAAGCTTTCTTT
-	-	TRBJ2-3	TRBV7-3	CASSPRYSADTQYF	TGTGCCAGCAGCCCACGGTATTCCGCAGATACGCAGTATTTT
-	few	TRBJ2-5	TRBV15	CATSRDGRETQYF	TGTGCCACCAGCAGAGACGGTCGGGAGACCCAGTACTTC
-	-	TRBJ2-5	TRBV29-1	CSVSGLETQYF	TGCAGCGTTTCAGGTCTGGAGACCCAGTACTTC
-	-	TRBJ2-1	TRBV5-6	CASSRDYLSSYNEQFF	TGTGCCAGCAGCCGCGACTATTTGAGCTCCTACAATGAGCAGTTCTTC
-	-	TRBJ1-5	TRBV19	CASSINILSNQPQHF	TGTGCCAGTAGTATTAACATCCTAAGTAATCAGCCCCAGCATTTT
-	-	TRBJ2-7	TRBV19	CASSIDRGPPFYYEQYF	TGTGCCAGTAGTATAGATCGGGGGCCTCCTTTTTACTACGAGCAGTACTTC
-	once	TRBJ2-2	TRBV6-5	CASLTLVKGGELFF	TGTGCCAGCCTAACTCTAGTGAAGGGCGGGGAGCTGTTTTTT
TRBD2	-	TRBJ2-7	TRBV2	CASRDTSAPSYEQYF	TGTGCCAGCAGGGATACTAGCGCTCCCTCCTACGAGCAGTACTTC
-	few	TRBJ2-7	TRBV6-5	CASSYSDSSYEQYF	TGTGCCAGCAGTTACTCGGACAGCTCCTACGAGCAGTACTTC
TRBD1	-	TRBJ2-2	TRBV5-1	CASSLWQGVTGELFF	TGCGCCAGCAGCTTGTGGCAGGGGGTGACCGGGGAGCTGTTTTTT
-	-	TRBJ1-6	TRBV25-1	CASSGTGYNSPLHF	TGTGCCAGCAGTGGTACAGGGTATAATTCACCCCTCCACTTT
-	-	TRBJ2-5	TRBV27	CASSFIQDSGWETQYF	TGTGCCAGCAGTTTTATTCAGGACTCCGGGTGGGAGACCCAGTACTTC
TRBD1	-	TRBJ1-1	TRBV10-3	CAIGAGTANTEAFF	TGTGCCATCGGAGCAGGGACAGCGAACACTGAAGCTTTCTTT
-	-	TRBJ2-5	TRBV6-1	CASSEGRRQGRETQYF	TGTGCCAGCAGTGAAGGTCGGCGGCAGGGGAGAGAGACCCAGTACTTC
-	medium-sized	TRBJ1-1	TRBV7-9	CASSSRNRENTEAFF	TGTGCCAGCAGCTCAAGAAACAGGGAAAACACTGAAGCTTTCTTT
TRBD2	-	TRBJ2-3	TRBV5-1	CASSLGTSGRADTQYF	TGCGCCAGCAGCTTAGGGACTAGCGGGAGGGCAGATACGCAGTATTTT
TRBD2	-	TRBJ2-2	TRBV12-5	CASGLGSGSNTGELFF	TGTGCTAGTGGTTTGGGGAGCGGGAGTAACACCGGGGAGCTGTTTTTT
TRBD2	-	TRBJ2-5	TRBV28	CASSAGGNPQETQYF	TGTGCCAGCAGTGCGGGGGGGAATCCACAAGAGACCCAGTACTTC
-	-	TRBJ2-1	TRBV25-1	CASSGTESGNEQFF	TGTGCCAGCAGTGGGACGGAGTCTGGCAATGAGCAGTTCTTC
-	-	TRBJ1-2	TRBV30	CACPGYYGYTF	TGTGCCTGCCCGGGGTACTATGGCTACACCTTC
-	-	TRBJ2-7	TRBV10-1	CASSERWSYEQYF	TGCGCCAGCAGTGAGCGTTGGAGCTACGAGCAGTACTTC
TRBD1	-	TRBJ2-1	TRBV7-6	CASSLQLAQGAPPYIYNEQFF	TGTGCCAGCAGCTTGCAGCTAGCACAGGGGGCTCCCCCCTATATTTACAATGAGCAGTTCTTC
-	-	TRBJ1-3	TRBV27	CASSPVRADPGNTIYF	TGTGCCAGCAGTCCCGTCAGGGCGGACCCTGGAAACACCATATATTTT
TRBD1	-	TRBJ2-2	TRBV19	CASRYRGRAGELFF	TGTGCCAGTAGGTACAGGGGGCGCGCCGGGGAGCTGTTTTTT
-	-	TRBJ1-2	TRBV28	CATWTDYGYTF	TGTGCCACTTGGACAGACTATGGCTACACCTTC
TRBD1	once	TRBJ1-2	TRBV28	CASSLLVGRGDLFYGYTF	TGTGCCAGCAGTTTATTAGTCGGCAGGGGGGACCTTTTCTATGGCTACACCTTC
TRBD1	few	TRBJ1-6	TRBV6-1	CASSVTDRGNSPLHF	TGTGCCAGCAGTGTCACAGACAGGGGAAATTCACCCCTCCACTTT